A selection of T cell receptor beta chains follows, all from one sample in a study of cytomegalovirus exposure and HLA in healthy donors. Clones were read by immunoSEQ multiplex PCR, and TCRdb kept only the in-frame ones, dropping some. The sample holds hundreds of thousands of clones, 70% to 90% seen once. Sequencing was performed on PBMCs. All receptors derive from a girl aged 2 to 9 in good health and CMV-seronegative. Each CDR3 is given with its conserved first and last residue. The D gene is left open where the match is weak. Size tells how often a clone was seen (once, few, many) or the class of an expanded clone, and some rows leave it out.

D: .; size: once; J: TRBJ2-7; V: TRBV5-1; DNA: TGCGCCAGCAGCTTTGAATCCTACGAGCAGTACTTC; CDR3: CASSFESYEQYF
D: TRBD2; size: .; J: TRBJ2-2; V: TRBV11-3; DNA: TGTGCCAGCAGCCCTAGCGGGGTGAACACCGGGGAGCTGTTTTTT; CDR3: CASSPSGVNTGELFF
D: TRBD1; size: .; J: TRBJ1-5; V: TRBV6-1; DNA: TGTGCCAGCAGTGTATCTTCAGGGGGAAGCAATCAGCCCCAGCATTTT; CDR3: CASSVSSGGSNQPQHF
D: TRBD1; size: .; J: TRBJ2-7; V: TRBV19; DNA: TGTGCCAGTAGTATCGGACAGGCTGACGAGCAGTACTTC; CDR3: CASSIGQADEQYF
D: TRBD2; size: .; J: TRBJ2-7; V: TRBV7-2; DNA: TGTGCCAGCAGCTTTAGCGGGGGGGCCTCTTCTCGTTTGTACGAGCAGTACTTC; CDR3: CASSFSGGASSRLYEQYF
D: .; size: .; J: TRBJ1-5; V: TRBV6-4; DNA: TGTGCCAGCAGTGAGTATATCGATCAGCCCCAGCATTTT; CDR3: CASSEYIDQPQHF
D: .; size: .; J: TRBJ1-5; V: TRBV19; DNA: TGTGCCAGTAGTATAGGTACAGGAAATAATCAGCCCCAGCATTTT; CDR3: CASSIGTGNNQPQHF
D: TRBD2; size: .; J: TRBJ2-3; V: TRBV7-3; DNA: TGTGCCAGCAGCAGCGGGGAAACCACAGATACGCAGTATTTT; CDR3: CASSSGETTDTQYF
D: TRBD1; size: .; J: TRBJ2-1; V: TRBV5-1; DNA: TGCGCCAGCAGCTGGACAGGGATCAATGAGCAGTTCTTC; CDR3: CASSWTGINEQFF
D: TRBD1; size: .; J: TRBJ1-5; V: TRBV6-1; DNA: TGTGCCAGCAGTGGGCAGGGGGAGTTGTACAATCAGCCCCAGCATTTT; CDR3: CASSGQGELYNQPQHF
D: .; size: .; J: TRBJ2-5; V: TRBV9; DNA: TGTGCCAGCAGCGCGGGGAGGCCGTACCAAGAGACCCAGTACTTC; CDR3: CASSAGRPYQETQYF
D: .; size: .; J: TRBJ2-5; V: TRBV5-1; DNA: TGCGCCAGCAGCTCCAGGGGGAGGGAGACCCAGTACTTC; CDR3: CASSSRGRETQYF
D: .; size: .; J: TRBJ1-5; V: TRBV5-4; DNA: TGTGCCAGCAGCTTAAGCTCAGGTACTGACGTCCACGTCCAGCCCCAGCATTTT; CDR3: CASSLSSGTDVHVQPQHF
D: TRBD1; size: .; J: TRBJ1-1; V: TRBV4-1; DNA: TGCGCCAGCAGCCAATCCCCGACAGGGAGAAAGAACACTGAAGCTTTCTTT; CDR3: CASSQSPTGRKNTEAFF
D: TRBD1; size: .; J: TRBJ1-5; V: TRBV30; DNA: TGTGCCTGGAGTGCCGGACAGGGGTTGGGTCAGCCCCAGCATTTT; CDR3: CAWSAGQGLGQPQHF
D: .; size: .; J: TRBJ1-4; V: TRBV2; DNA: TGTGCCAGCAGTGACCCGAGCCCCTACCTTAATGAAAAACTGTTTTTT; CDR3: CASSDPSPYLNEKLFF
D: TRBD1; size: .; J: TRBJ1-1; V: TRBV18; DNA: TGTGCCAGCTCACCGCAGGGGGCGGATACTGAAGCTTTCTTT; CDR3: CASSPQGADTEAFF
D: TRBD1; size: .; J: TRBJ1-4; V: TRBV18; DNA: TGTGCCAGCTCACCTAAGACCGGCAGGGGGTATCGGGATGAAAAACTGTTTTTT; CDR3: CASSPKTGRGYRDEKLFF
D: TRBD1; size: .; J: TRBJ1-1; V: TRBV6-1; DNA: TGTGCCAGCAGTGACTATAACAGGGGGCAGGCAGCTTTCTTT; CDR3: CASSDYNRGQAAFF
D: .; size: .; J: TRBJ2-5; V: TRBV6-1; DNA: TGTGCCAGCAGTGTCGGTATTGAGACCCAGTACTTC; CDR3: CASSVGIETQYF
D: TRBD2; size: .; J: TRBJ2-2; V: TRBV5-1; DNA: TGCGCCAGCAGCTTGAGTGGGACTAGCGGGAGAAGGGAGCTGTTTTTT; CDR3: CASSLSGTSGRRELFF
D: .; size: .; J: TRBJ2-6; V: TRBV12-5; DNA: TGTGCTAGTGGCAACTCTGGGGCCAACGTCCTGACTTTC; CDR3: CASGNSGANVLTF
D: TRBD1; size: .; J: TRBJ2-7; V: TRBV2; DNA: TGTGCCAGCAGTCGGGACAGGGACTACGAGCAGTACTTC; CDR3: CASSRDRDYEQYF
D: TRBD2; size: .; J: TRBJ2-7; V: TRBV5-6; DNA: TGTGCCAGCAGCTTACCGGGACTAGCGGGAAGGTCAAAAAACGAGCAGTACTTC; CDR3: CASSLPGLAGRSKNEQYF
D: TRBD1; size: .; J: TRBJ2-2; V: TRBV2; DNA: TGTGCCAGCAGGGGGACAGGGGCGATAGGGGAGCTGTTTTTT; CDR3: CASRGTGAIGELFF
D: TRBD2; size: .; J: TRBJ2-7; V: TRBV29-1; DNA: TGCAGCGTTGTGGGCCCCTTTCGGCTAGCGGGGTACGAGCAGTACTTC; CDR3: CSVVGPFRLAGYEQYF
D: .; size: few; J: TRBJ1-4; V: TRBV6-5; DNA: TGTGCCAGCAGTTCCTACCCACCGGCAACTAATGAAAAACTGTTTTTT; CDR3: CASSSYPPATNEKLFF
D: .; size: .; J: TRBJ1-4; V: TRBV19; DNA: TGTGCCAGTACGGGAGCAACTAATGAAAAACTGTTTTTT; CDR3: CASTGATNEKLFF
D: .; size: .; J: TRBJ1-5; V: TRBV4-1; DNA: TGCGCCAGCAGCCAAGATGATTCGGGATATGGTCAGCCCCAGCATTTT; CDR3: CASSQDDSGYGQPQHF
D: TRBD1; size: .; J: TRBJ2-7; V: TRBV10-1; DNA: TGCGCCACGGCAGCAGGGGGCTCTCACGAGCAGTACTTC; CDR3: CATAAGGSHEQYF
D: TRBD1; size: few; J: TRBJ2-7; V: TRBV6-1; DNA: TGTGCCAGCAGTGCATCGGGACAGGGGAGCTCCTACGAGCAGTACTTC; CDR3: CASSASGQGSSYEQYF
D: .; size: few; J: TRBJ2-2; V: TRBV29-1; DNA: TGCAGCGTTGAAGATGGTGGTAGAGAGCTGTTTTTT; CDR3: CSVEDGGRELFF
D: .; size: .; J: TRBJ1-1; V: TRBV18; DNA: TGTGCCAGCTCACCCGAGGATAGGGGCCGTGAAGCTTTCTTT; CDR3: CASSPEDRGREAFF
D: TRBD1; size: .; J: TRBJ2-3; V: TRBV27; DNA: TGTGCCAGCAGTTTCACAGGGGGCTTCACAGATACGCAGTATTTT; CDR3: CASSFTGGFTDTQYF
D: TRBD2; size: .; J: TRBJ2-1; V: TRBV5-6; DNA: TGTGCCAGCAGCCGAGGGACTAGCGGGAGGGCCGGGGAGCAGTTCTTC; CDR3: CASSRGTSGRAGEQFF
D: .; size: .; J: TRBJ2-7; V: TRBV6-5; DNA: TGTGCCAGCAGTTACTCTGAAGGAGGGCCGGGCTACGAGCAGTACTTC; CDR3: CASSYSEGGPGYEQYF
D: TRBD1; size: .; J: TRBJ1-2; V: TRBV13; DNA: TGTGCCAGCAGCTTTGGACAGGGAAACGACTACACCTTC; CDR3: CASSFGQGNDYTF
D: .; size: once; J: TRBJ2-6; V: TRBV28; DNA: TGTGCCAGCAGTCTCACAGGGACTGGGGCCAACGTCCTGACTTTC; CDR3: CASSLTGTGANVLTF
D: TRBD2; size: .; J: TRBJ2-2; V: TRBV2; DNA: TGTGCCAGCACACCACTAGCGGGGGGAACCGGGGAGCTGTTTTTT; CDR3: CASTPLAGGTGELFF
D: TRBD2; size: .; J: TRBJ2-1; V: TRBV5-6; DNA: TGTGCCAGCAGCCCAGGCCGTTGGACTAGCGTTAGTAATGAGCAGTTCTTC; CDR3: CASSPGRWTSVSNEQFF
D: TRBD1; size: .; J: TRBJ1-4; V: TRBV25-1; DNA: TGTGCCAGCAGTGAAGCCGACAGGGGGAAAAAAAATGAAAAACTGTTTTTT; CDR3: CASSEADRGKKNEKLFF
D: TRBD2; size: .; J: TRBJ2-7; V: TRBV19; DNA: TGTGCCAGTAGTATCGGGGGGTCGCGCTACGAGCAGTACTTC; CDR3: CASSIGGSRYEQYF
D: TRBD1; size: .; J: TRBJ2-7; V: TRBV14; DNA: TGTGCCAGCAGCCGGGATCGGACAGGGGGGACCTACGAGCGGTACTTC; CDR3: CASSRDRTGGTYERYF
D: .; size: .; J: TRBJ2-2; V: TRBV9; DNA: TGTGCCAGCAGCGTAGGTAGCGGGGAGCTGTTTTTT; CDR3: CASSVGSGELFF
D: TRBD2; size: once; J: TRBJ2-3; V: TRBV9; DNA: TGTGCCAGCAGCTCACGACGGGGGGTGGGAGATACGCAGTATTTT; CDR3: CASSSRRGVGDTQYF